The entry below describes one T cell receptor beta chain. Its antigen is still unknown. Germline V CDR1 and CDR2: SGHVS, FNYEAQ. With V trimmed by 3 bases and J by 3 bases, 4 bases remained unmatched. The CDR3 runs 15 residues. 13 Jbeta primers and 60 Vbeta primers were used for the PCR. Here immunoSEQ multiplex PCR was the method, and the copy in TCRdb shows in-frame clones only, minus some. There are 200,000 or so clones in the sample; over 75% occur only once, and 1.5% to 2% lies in the top ten. The sample belongs to a study of cytomegalovirus exposure and HLA in healthy donors. Whole-study findings and limits: It was reported in a later analysis that an Asian-associated ancestry cluster showed fewer N-insertions than the approximately 670-donor mean. Confirmation was obtained in vitro that a few CMV-associated chains are specific for CMV antigens. For most TCR beta V segments, an earlier analysis put the productive rate at about 90% or about 30% of the time.

The V and J genes are TRBV7-6 and TRBJ2-2, with 7 bases aligning to TRBD1. Source material: PBMCs. This TCR was sampled from a young man in good health and CMV-seronegative. CDR3: CASSFGQGDTGELFF. CDR3 sequence (DNA): TGTGCCAGCAGCTTCGGGCAGGGGGACACCGGGGAGCTGTTTTTT.